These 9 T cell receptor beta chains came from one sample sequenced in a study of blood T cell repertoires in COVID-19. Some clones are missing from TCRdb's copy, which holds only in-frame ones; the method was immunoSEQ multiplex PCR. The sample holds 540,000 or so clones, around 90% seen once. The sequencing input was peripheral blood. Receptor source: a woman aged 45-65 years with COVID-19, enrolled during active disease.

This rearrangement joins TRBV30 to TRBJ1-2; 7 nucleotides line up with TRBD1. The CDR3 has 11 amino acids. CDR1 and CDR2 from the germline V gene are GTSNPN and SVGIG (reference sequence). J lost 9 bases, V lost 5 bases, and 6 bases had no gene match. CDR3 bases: TGTGCCTGGCGACAGGGTGTGCGCTACACCTTC. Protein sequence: CAWRQGVRYTF.

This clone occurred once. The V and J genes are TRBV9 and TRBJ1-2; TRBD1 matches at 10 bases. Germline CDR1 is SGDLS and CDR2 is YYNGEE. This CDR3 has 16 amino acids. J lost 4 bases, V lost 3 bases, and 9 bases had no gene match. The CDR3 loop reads CASSAPGQGSPYGYTF. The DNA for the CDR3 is TGTGCCAGCAGCGCCCCGGGACAGGGGAGTCCCTATGGCTACACCTTC.

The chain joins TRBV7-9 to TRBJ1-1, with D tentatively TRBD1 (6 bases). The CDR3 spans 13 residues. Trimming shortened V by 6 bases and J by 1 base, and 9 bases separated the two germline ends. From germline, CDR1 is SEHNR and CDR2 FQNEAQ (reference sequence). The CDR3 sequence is CASRGQPNTEAFF. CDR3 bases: TGTGCCAGCAGGGGACAACCGAACACTGAAGCTTTCTTT.

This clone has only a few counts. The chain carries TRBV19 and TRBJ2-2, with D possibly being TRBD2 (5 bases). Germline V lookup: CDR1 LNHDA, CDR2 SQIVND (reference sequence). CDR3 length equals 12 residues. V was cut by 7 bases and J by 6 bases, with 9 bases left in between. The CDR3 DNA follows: TGTGCCAGTACGGGGATTGCCGGGGAGCTGTTTTTT. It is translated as CASTGIAGELFF. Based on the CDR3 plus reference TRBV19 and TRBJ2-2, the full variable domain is DGGITQSPKYLFRKEGQNVTLSCEQNLNHDAMYWYRQDPGQGLRLIYYSQIVNDFQKGDIAEGYSVSREKKESFPLTVTSAQKNPTAFYLCASTGIAGELFFGEGSRLTVL.

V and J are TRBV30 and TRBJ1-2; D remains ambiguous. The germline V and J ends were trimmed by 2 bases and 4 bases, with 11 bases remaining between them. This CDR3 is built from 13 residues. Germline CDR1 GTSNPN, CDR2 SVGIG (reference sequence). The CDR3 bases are TGTGCCTGGAGTATCCTGGGAGCCTATGGCTACACCTTC. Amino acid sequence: CAWSILGAYGYTF.

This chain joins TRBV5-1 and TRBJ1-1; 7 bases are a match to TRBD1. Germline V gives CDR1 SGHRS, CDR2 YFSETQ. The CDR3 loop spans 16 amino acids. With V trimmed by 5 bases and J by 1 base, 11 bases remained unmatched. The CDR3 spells CASSYETGTANTEAFF. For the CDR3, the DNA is TGCGCCAGCAGTTATGAGACCGGGACAGCGAACACTGAAGCTTTCTTT. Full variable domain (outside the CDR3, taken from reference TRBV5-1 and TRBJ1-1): KAGVTQTPRYLIKTRGQQVTLSCSPISGHRSVSWYQQTPGQGLQFLFEYFSETQRNKGNFPGRFSGRQFSNSRSEMNVSTLELGDSALYLCASSYETGTANTEAFFGQGTRLTVV.

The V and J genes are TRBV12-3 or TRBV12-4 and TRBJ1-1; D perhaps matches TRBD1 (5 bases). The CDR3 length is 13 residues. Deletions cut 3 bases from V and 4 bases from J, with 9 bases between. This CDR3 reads CASSFVGVTEAFF. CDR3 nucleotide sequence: TGTGCCAGCAGTTTTGTAGGGGTCACTGAAGCTTTCTTT.

CDR3 bases: TGTGCCAGCAGGAGATTAGCGGGCGGGCACACAGATACGCAGTATTTT. Translating gives CASRRLAGGHTDTQYF. The rearrangement joins TRBV2 to TRBJ2-3; TRBD2 aligns across 7 bases. The germline gives CDR1 SNHLY, CDR2 FYNNEI. V was pared by 6 bases and J by 2 bases, with 11 bases of the junction left unmatched. This CDR3 comprises 16 residues.

In nucleotides, the CDR3 is TGTGCCAGCAGTTACCTTCGGGGGGCCGACCAGTTCTTC. Its protein is CASSYLRGADQFF. The rearrangement uses TRBV6-2 or TRBV6-3 and TRBJ2-1; weak D call: TRBD2 (7 bases). From germline, CDR1 is MNHEY and CDR2 SVGEGT. V lost 2 bases and J 13 bases, leaving 15 bases between the germline ends. This CDR3 region has 13 residues.